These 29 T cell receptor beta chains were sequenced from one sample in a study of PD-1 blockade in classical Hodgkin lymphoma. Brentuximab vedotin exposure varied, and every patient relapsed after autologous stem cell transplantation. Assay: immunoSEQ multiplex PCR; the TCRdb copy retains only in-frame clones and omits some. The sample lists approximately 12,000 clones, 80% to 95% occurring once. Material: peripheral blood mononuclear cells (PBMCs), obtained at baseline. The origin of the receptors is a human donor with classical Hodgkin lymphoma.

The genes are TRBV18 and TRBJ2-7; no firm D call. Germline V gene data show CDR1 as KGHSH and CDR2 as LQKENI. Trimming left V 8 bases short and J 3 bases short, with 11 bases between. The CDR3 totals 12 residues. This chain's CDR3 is CASSPTGYEQYF. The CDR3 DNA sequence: TGTGCCAGCAGCCCCACGGGCTACGAGCAGTACTTC.

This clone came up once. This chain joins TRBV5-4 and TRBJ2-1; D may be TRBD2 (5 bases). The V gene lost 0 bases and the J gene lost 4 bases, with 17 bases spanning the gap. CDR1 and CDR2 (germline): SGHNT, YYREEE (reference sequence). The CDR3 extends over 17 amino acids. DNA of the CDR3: TGTGCCAGCAGCTTGGGGAGGCCGGACTCCCTTTACAATGAGCAGTTCTTC. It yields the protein CASSLGRPDSLYNEQFF.

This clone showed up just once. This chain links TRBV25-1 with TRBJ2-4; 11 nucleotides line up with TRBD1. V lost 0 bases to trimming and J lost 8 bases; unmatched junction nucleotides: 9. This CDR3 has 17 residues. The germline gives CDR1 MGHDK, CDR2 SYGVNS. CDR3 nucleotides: TGTGCCAGCAGTGAATATACCGGGACAGGGGGAACGGACATTCAGTACTTC. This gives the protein CASSEYTGTGGTDIQYF.

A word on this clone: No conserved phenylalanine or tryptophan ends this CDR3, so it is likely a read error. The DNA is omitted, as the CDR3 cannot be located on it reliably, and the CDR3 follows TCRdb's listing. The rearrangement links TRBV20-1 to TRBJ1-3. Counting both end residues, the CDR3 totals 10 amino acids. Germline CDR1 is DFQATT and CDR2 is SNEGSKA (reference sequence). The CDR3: CSARGGVGGL.

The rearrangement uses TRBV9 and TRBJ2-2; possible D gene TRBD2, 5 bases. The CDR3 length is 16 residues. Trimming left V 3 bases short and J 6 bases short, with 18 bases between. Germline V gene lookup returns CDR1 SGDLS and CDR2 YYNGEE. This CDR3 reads CASSDLSVAYPGELFF. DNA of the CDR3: TGTGCCAGCAGCGACCTTAGCGTGGCTTACCCCGGGGAGCTGTTTTTT. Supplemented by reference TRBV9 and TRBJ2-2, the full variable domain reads DSGVTQTPKHLITATGQRVTLRCSPRSGDLSVYWYQQSLDQGLQFLIQYYNGEERAKGNILERFSAQQFPDLHSELNLSSLELGDSALYFCASSDLSVAYPGELFFGEGSRLTVL.

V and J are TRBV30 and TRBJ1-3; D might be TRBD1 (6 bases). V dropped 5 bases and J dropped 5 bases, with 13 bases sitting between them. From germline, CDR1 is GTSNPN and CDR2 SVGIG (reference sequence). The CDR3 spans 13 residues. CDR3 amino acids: CAWRQADRNTIYF. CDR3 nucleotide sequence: TGTGCCTGGCGACAGGCTGATCGAAACACCATATATTTT.

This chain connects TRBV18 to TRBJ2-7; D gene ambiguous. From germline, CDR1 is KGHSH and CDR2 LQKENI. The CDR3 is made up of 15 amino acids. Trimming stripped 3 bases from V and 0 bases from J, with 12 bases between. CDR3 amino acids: CASSPPGSTSYEQYF. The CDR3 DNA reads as TGTGCCAGCTCACCCCCCGGGTCCACCTCCTACGAGCAGTACTTC.

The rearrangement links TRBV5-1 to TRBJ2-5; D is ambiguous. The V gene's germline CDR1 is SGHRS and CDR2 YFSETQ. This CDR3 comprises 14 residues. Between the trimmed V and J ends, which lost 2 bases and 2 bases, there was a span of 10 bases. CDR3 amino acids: CASSLRARQETQYF. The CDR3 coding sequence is TGCGCCAGCAGCTTAAGGGCCAGACAAGAGACCCAGTACTTC.

The CDR3 reads CASSRLTGSYGYTF. The CDR3 nucleotides read TGTGCCAGCAGTCGACTGACAGGGAGTTATGGCTACACCTTC. The gene calls are TRBV2 and TRBJ1-2; 7 nucleotides match TRBD1. Germline loops: CDR1 SNHLY, CDR2 FYNNEI. The CDR3 is made up of 14 amino acids. V gave up 5 bases and J gave up 5 bases; unmatched junction bases: 8.

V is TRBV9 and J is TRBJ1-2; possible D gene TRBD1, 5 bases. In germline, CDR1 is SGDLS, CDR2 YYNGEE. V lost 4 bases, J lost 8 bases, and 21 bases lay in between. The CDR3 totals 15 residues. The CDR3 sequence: CASSPRGTRNVGYTF. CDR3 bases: TGTGCCAGCAGCCCCCGTGGGACCCGTAACGTAGGCTACACCTTC.

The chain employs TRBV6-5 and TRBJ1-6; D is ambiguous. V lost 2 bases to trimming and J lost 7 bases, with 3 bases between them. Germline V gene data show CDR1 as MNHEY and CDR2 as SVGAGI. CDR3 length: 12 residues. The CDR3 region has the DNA TGTGCCAGCAGTTACGGAAATTCACCCCTCCACTTT. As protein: CASSYGNSPLHF.

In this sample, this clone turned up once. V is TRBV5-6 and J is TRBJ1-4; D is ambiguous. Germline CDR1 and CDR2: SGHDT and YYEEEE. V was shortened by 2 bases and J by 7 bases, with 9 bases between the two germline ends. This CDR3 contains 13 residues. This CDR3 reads CASSFSVSEKLFF. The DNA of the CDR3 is TGTGCCAGCAGCTTCTCTGTTAGTGAAAAACTGTTTTTT.

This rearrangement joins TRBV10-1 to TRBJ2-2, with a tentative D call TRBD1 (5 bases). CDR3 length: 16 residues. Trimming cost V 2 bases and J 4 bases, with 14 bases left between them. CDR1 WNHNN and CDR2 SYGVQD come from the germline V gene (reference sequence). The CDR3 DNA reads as TGCGCCAGCAGTGAGCCCCCAGGGCGACTCACCGGGGAGCTGTTTTTT. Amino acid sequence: CASSEPPGRLTGELFF.

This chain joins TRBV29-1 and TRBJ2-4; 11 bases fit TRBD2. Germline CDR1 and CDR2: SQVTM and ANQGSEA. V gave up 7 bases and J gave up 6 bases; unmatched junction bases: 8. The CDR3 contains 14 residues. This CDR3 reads CSAQATSGGNIQYF. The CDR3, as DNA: TGCAGCGCCCAGGCTACTAGCGGGGGAAACATTCAGTACTTC.

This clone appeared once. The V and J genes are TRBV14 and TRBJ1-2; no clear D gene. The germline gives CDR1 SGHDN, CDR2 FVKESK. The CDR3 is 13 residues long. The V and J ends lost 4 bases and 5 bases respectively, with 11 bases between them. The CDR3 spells CASSLLGLYGYTF. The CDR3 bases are TGTGCCAGCAGCCTCCTGGGCTTATATGGCTACACCTTC.

The CDR3 DNA reads as TGTGCCAGCAGTCCATCAACAGGGGGCTATGGCTACACCTTC. Translation: CASSPSTGGYGYTF. The chain links TRBV27 to TRBJ1-2; 8 bases match TRBD1. Trimming cost V 5 bases and J 4 bases; bases outside gene matches: 6. This CDR3 contains 14 residues. Germline CDR1 reads MNHEY; CDR2 reads SMNVEV (reference sequence).

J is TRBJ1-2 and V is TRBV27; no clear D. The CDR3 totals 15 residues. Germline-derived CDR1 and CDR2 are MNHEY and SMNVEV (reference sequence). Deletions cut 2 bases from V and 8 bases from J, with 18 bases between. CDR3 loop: CASSLSRDLLRGYTF. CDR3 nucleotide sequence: TGTGCCAGCAGTTTAAGTAGAGATCTCCTGCGGGGCTACACCTTC.

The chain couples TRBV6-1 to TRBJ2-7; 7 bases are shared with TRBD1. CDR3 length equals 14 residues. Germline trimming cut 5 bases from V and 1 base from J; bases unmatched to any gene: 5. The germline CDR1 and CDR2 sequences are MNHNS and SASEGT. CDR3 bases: TGTGCCAGCAGTCCCGGACAGGTTTCCTACGAGCAGTACTTC. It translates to CASSPGQVSYEQYF.

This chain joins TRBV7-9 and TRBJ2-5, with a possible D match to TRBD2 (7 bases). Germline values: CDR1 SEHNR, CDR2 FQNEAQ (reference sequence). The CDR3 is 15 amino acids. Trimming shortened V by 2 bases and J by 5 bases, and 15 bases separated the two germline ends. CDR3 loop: CASSLRSQGGETQYF. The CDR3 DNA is TGTGCCAGCAGCTTAAGGTCACAGGGAGGGGAGACCCAGTACTTC.

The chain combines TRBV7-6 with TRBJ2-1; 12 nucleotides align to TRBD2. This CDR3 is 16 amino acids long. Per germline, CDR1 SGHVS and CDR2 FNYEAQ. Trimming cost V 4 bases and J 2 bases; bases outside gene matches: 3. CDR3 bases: TGTGCCAGCAGCTCCCCTAGCGGGGGGGCCTACAATGAGCAGTTCTTC. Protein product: CASSSPSGGAYNEQFF.

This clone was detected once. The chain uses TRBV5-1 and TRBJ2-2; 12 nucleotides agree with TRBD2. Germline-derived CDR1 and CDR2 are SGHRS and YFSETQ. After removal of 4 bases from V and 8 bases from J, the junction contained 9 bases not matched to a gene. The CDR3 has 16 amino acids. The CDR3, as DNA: TGCGCCAGCAGCCCTAGCGGGAGGGCTCAAACAGGGGAGCTGTTTTTT. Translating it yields CASSPSGRAQTGELFF.

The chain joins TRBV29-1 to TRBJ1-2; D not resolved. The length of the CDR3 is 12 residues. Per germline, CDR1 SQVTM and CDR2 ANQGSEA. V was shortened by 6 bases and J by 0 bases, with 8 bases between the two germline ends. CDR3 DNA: TGCAGCGTAGAGACGACTAACTATGGCTACACCTTC. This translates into CSVETTNYGYTF.

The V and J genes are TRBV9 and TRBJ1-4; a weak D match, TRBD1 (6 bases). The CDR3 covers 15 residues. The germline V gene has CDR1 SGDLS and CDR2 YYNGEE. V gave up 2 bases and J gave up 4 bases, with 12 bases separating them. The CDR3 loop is CASSVTGAGNEKLFF. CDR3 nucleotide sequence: TGTGCCAGCAGCGTCACGGGGGCTGGTAATGAAAAACTGTTTTTT. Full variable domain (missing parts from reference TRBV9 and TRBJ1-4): DSGVTQTPKHLITATGQRVTLRCSPRSGDLSVYWYQQSLDQGLQFLIQYYNGEERAKGNILERFSAQQFPDLHSELNLSSLELGDSALYFCASSVTGAGNEKLFFGSGTQLSVL.

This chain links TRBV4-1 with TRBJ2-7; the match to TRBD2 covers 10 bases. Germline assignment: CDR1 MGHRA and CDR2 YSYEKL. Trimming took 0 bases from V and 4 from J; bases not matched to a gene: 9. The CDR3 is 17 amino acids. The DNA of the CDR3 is TGCGCCAGCAGCCAAGAAGTCCTAGCGGGAGAGCTATACGAGCAGTACTTC. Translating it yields CASSQEVLAGELYEQYF.

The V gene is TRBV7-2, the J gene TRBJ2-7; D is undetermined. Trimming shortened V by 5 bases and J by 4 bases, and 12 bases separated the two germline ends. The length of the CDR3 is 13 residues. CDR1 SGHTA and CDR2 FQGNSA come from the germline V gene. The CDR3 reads CASSLRLKYEQYF. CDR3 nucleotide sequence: TGTGCCAGCAGCCTCCGCTTAAAGTACGAGCAGTACTTC.

The CDR3 bases are TGTGCCAGCAGCCCCCGTGGTGGGCAGGGCCTCTATAATTCACCCCTCCACTTT. The encoded protein is CASSPRGGQGLYNSPLHF. The rearrangement uses TRBV11-3 and TRBJ1-6, with D possibly TRBD1 on 5 matching bases. This CDR3 is built from 18 residues. CDR1 SGHNT and CDR2 YENEEA come from the germline V gene. Trimming stripped 5 bases from V and 3 bases from J, with 20 bases between.

As DNA, the CDR3 is TGTGCCAGCAGCTTGTCGACAGGGGGAAAGGGAGAGACCCAGTACTTC. It encodes CASSLSTGGKGETQYF. V and J are TRBV11-2 and TRBJ2-5; TRBD1 matches at 9 bases. Germline lookup yields CDR1 SGHAT and CDR2 FQNNGV. This CDR3 spans 16 amino acids. V was pared by 3 bases and J by 4 bases, with 9 bases of the junction left unmatched.

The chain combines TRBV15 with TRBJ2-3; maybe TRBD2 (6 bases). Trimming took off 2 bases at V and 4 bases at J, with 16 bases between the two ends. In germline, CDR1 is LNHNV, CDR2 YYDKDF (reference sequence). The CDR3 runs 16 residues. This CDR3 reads CATSRRHRRDADTQYF. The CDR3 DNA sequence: TGTGCCACCAGCAGACGTCATCGGCGGGACGCAGATACGCAGTATTTT.

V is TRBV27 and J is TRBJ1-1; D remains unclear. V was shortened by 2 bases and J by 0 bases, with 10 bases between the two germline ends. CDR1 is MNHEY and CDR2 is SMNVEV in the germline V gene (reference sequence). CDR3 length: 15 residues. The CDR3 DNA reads TGTGCCAGCAGTTTACAGGCCTTTATGAACACTGAAGCTTTCTTT. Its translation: CASSLQAFMNTEAFF.